The 27 T cell receptor beta chains below come from one sample, sequenced in a study of T cell repertoires in aging, cancer and after chemotherapy. Peripheral blood genomic DNA, not sorted cells or RNA, was the template. A mixed TRB-A/B primer pool amplified rearranged TRB by multiplex touch-down PCR. Via MiXCR, TCRdb re-called the multiplex PCR reads, giving one row per CDR3 protein. Among roughly 8,200 distinct CDR3 sequences listed, 32% were seen once. The sample comprised blood. These receptors all stem from a human donor in good health.

This clonotype is large. This rearrangement joins TRBV15 to TRBJ2-7; 10 nucleotides agree with TRBD1. CDR1 is LNHNV, CDR2 YYDKDF, per germline (reference sequence). This CDR3 region has 15 residues. With 1 base clipped from V and 0 bases from J, the junction kept 0 bases outside the gene matches. This chain's CDR3 is CATSRGTGGSYEQYF. CDR3 DNA sequence: TGTGCCACCAGCAGAGGGACAGGGGGCTCCTACGAGCAGTACTTC.

This sequence joins TRBV5-5 and TRBJ1-5; 7 bases fit TRBD1. Per the germline V gene, CDR1 is SGHKS and CDR2 is YYEKEE (reference sequence). There are 17 residues in the CDR3. V shed 0 bases and J 1 base; nucleotides not matched to a gene: 7. Here the CDR3 reads CASSLAIGGGSNQPQHF. Written as DNA, the CDR3 is TGTGCCAGCAGCTTGGCCATCGGAGGGGGCAGCAATCAGCCCCAGCATTTT.

V is TRBV20-1 and J is TRBJ2-5; TRBD2 might be the D (5 bases). V was clipped by 3 bases and J by 6 bases, with 17 bases between them. Per germline, CDR1 DFQATT and CDR2 SNEGSKA (reference sequence). There are 14 residues in the CDR3. In DNA form, the CDR3 reads TGCAGTGCTAGGGACCACCGAGAGGGAAAGACCCAGTACTTC. Its protein is CSARDHREGKTQYF.

This rearrangement joins TRBV13 to TRBJ2-5; the D gene could be TRBD1 or TRBD2 (5 bases each). CDR3 length equals 16 residues. Trimming stripped 3 bases from V and 2 bases from J, with 16 bases between. Germline V gene lookup returns CDR1 PRHDT and CDR2 FYEKMQ (reference sequence). CDR3 sequence reads: CASSFPRGSEQETQYF. The CDR3 coding sequence is TGTGCCAGCAGCTTCCCGAGGGGAAGCGAGCAAGAGACCCAGTACTTC.

The rearrangement uses TRBV19 and TRBJ2-1; D ambiguous. Germline CDR1 LNHDA, CDR2 SQIVND (reference sequence). V was trimmed by 5 bases and J by 3 bases, leaving 11 bases between them. CDR3 length equals 14 residues. CDR3 nucleotide sequence: TGTGCCAGTAGTTCTAACCCCGGCTACAATGAGCAGTTCTTC. Residues: CASSSNPGYNEQFF.

This clonotype was observed a few times. The chain joins TRBV19 to TRBJ1-1; possibly TRBD1 for D (6 bases). Trimming stripped 8 bases from V and 0 bases from J, with 10 bases between. Looked up from germline, CDR1 is LNHDA and CDR2 is SQIVND (reference sequence). The CDR3 runs to 13 residues. The CDR3 DNA reads TGTGCCAGTGGGGGCAGCGTGAACACTGAAGCTTTCTTT. This gives the protein CASGGSVNTEAFF.

This chain links TRBV20-1 with TRBJ2-7, with 8 bases identical to TRBD2. This CDR3 has 15 residues. The ends lost 0 bases at V and 5 bases at J; junction bases unmatched: 9. Germline CDR1 is DFQATT and CDR2 is SNEGSKA (reference sequence). CDR3 sequence (DNA): TGCAGTGCTAGAGATCCCTTGCGGGGGGCCCACGAGCAGTACTTC. Its translation: CSARDPLRGAHEQYF.

This clonotype was detected only once. This sequence joins TRBV9 and TRBJ2-7, with 8 nucleotides matching TRBD2. V gave up 0 bases and J gave up 2 bases; unmatched junction bases: 4. Germline loops: CDR1 SGDLS, CDR2 YYNGEE. The CDR3 length is 15 residues. The CDR3 DNA reads as TGTGCCAGCAGCGTAGGAATTAGCGGGACCTACGAGCAGTACTTC. It specifies CASSVGISGTYEQYF.

This clonotype showed up just a few times. The chain carries TRBV6-5 and TRBJ1-1; TRBD1 agrees at 7 bases. The CDR3 spans 14 residues. CDR1 and CDR2 from the germline V gene are MNHEY and SVGAGI. With 0 bases clipped from V and 10 bases from J, the junction kept 8 bases outside the gene matches. This chain's CDR3 is CASSYSTLTGLAFF. CDR3 DNA: TGTGCCAGCAGTTACTCTACCCTGACAGGGTTAGCTTTCTTT.

The chain is built from TRBV20-1 and TRBJ1-4, with D possibly matching TRBD1 (5 bases). The V gene lost 2 bases and the J gene lost 6 bases, with 13 bases spanning the gap. The CDR3 is 14 amino acids. CDR1 and CDR2 from the germline V gene are DFQATT and SNEGSKA (reference sequence). CDR3 sequence: CSARLGAGDEKLFF. The CDR3 DNA is TGCAGTGCTAGACTAGGGGCTGGGGATGAAAAACTGTTTTTT.

CDR3 residues: CASSLASVTEAFF. The DNA for the CDR3 is TGCGCCAGCAGCTTGGCGTCCGTCACTGAAGCTTTCTTT. The V gene is TRBV5-1, the J gene TRBJ1-1; D gene uncertain. With 0 bases removed from V and 4 bases from J, the gap between germline ends came to 7 bases. The CDR3 is 13 amino acids. CDR1 is SGHRS, CDR2 YFSETQ, per germline.

This clonotype was counted only a few times. The rearrangement uses TRBV6-2 or TRBV6-3 and TRBJ1-6; D may be TRBD1 (5 bases). The CDR3 extends over 16 amino acids. The ends were cut back, 4 bases at V and 7 bases at J, with 17 bases in the middle. Germline CDR1 MNHEY, CDR2 SVGEGT. The CDR3 here is CASSSRDQSQNSPLHF. CDR3 coding DNA: TGTGCCAGCAGTTCACGGGACCAAAGCCAAAATTCACCCCTCCACTTT.

This clonotype turned up a few times. The J gene is TRBJ1-3, the V gene TRBV6-5, with D possibly being TRBD1 (6 bases). Germline V gives CDR1 MNHEY, CDR2 SVGAGI. The V gene lost 6 bases and the J gene lost 3 bases, with 18 bases spanning the gap. CDR3 length equals 16 residues. DNA for the CDR3: TGTGCCAGCAGCGCCTTATGGGGGGCGGGTGGAAACACCATATATTTT. The encoded protein is CASSALWGAGGNTIYF.

Comment on this clonotype: The germline gene is not matched at one end of the junction; a read error may be the cause. This chain links TRBV4-2 with TRBJ2-3; TRBD2 agrees at 8 bases. The CDR3 consists of 15 residues. Germline CDR1 is LGHNA and CDR2 is YNFKEQ. The CDR3 DNA reads as TGCGCCAGCAGCCCGGGTGGGGGACTAGCAGATACGCAGTATTTT. Protein product: CASSPGGGLADTQYF.

This clonotype was found a few times. The chain combines TRBV28 with TRBJ1-2; TRBD1 agrees at 7 bases. J gave up 6 bases and V 7 bases, and 8 bases lay outside the gene matches. In germline, CDR1 is MDHEN, CDR2 SYDVKM. CDR3 length: 13 amino acids. The DNA of the CDR3 is TGTGCCAGCACCCCGGACAGGACCCATGGCTACACCTTC. Protein product: CASTPDRTHGYTF.

The chain couples TRBV27 to TRBJ1-6; D gene uncertain. V was clipped by 6 bases and J by 7 bases, with 7 bases between them. Germline loops: CDR1 MNHEY, CDR2 SMNVEV (reference sequence). CDR3 size: 12 residues. This CDR3 reads CASSPINSPLHF. Here the CDR3 DNA reads TGTGCCAGCAGCCCCATAAATTCACCCCTCCACTTT.

The chain recombines TRBV15 with TRBJ2-1; 16 nucleotides match TRBD2. J was trimmed by 4 bases and V by 3 bases; bases with no gene match: 6. Germline CDR1 reads LNHNV; CDR2 reads YYDKDF (reference sequence). The CDR3 extends over 18 amino acids. This CDR3 is CATSSLPGLAGGYNEQFF. The CDR3 DNA sequence: TGTGCCACCAGCAGTCTCCCGGGACTAGCGGGGGGGTACAATGAGCAGTTCTTC.

This clonotype was seen a single time. This rearrangement joins TRBV11-2 to TRBJ2-5; no clear D gene. Deletions cut 3 bases from V and 3 bases from J, with 8 bases between. This CDR3 spans 13 amino acids. Germline-derived CDR1 and CDR2 are SGHAT and FQNNGV. The CDR3 bases are TGTGCCAGCAGCTTTGGCGGTGAAGAGACCCAGTACTTC. It yields the protein CASSFGGEETQYF.

The chain has TRBV7-2 and TRBJ2-3; TRBD2 is a possible D gene (6 bases). V lost 3 bases and J 4 bases, leaving 17 bases between the germline ends. CDR3 size: 16 residues. The germline V gene encodes CDR1 SGHTA and CDR2 FQGNSA. The CDR3 loop reads CASSFRPGKRADTQYF. The CDR3 bases are TGTGCCAGCAGCTTCCGACCGGGAAAGCGGGCAGATACGCAGTATTTT.

The V call is TRBV7-6, the J call TRBJ2-1, with D perhaps TRBD1 (5 bases). Deletions cut 5 bases from V and 8 bases from J, with 13 bases between. Germline lookup yields CDR1 SGHVS and CDR2 FNYEAQ. The CDR3 totals 13 residues. The CDR3: CASSGPWGDEQFF. CDR3 DNA: TGTGCCAGCAGCGGACCCTGGGGCGATGAGCAGTTCTTC.

This chain connects TRBV19 to TRBJ1-1; TRBD1 might be the D (5 bases). The germline gives CDR1 LNHDA, CDR2 SQIVND (reference sequence). The V end lost 3 bases, the J end lost 3 bases, and 14 bases lay between the germline ends. The length of the CDR3 is 15 residues. CDR3 nucleotides: TGTGCCAGTAGTATGGGACTCTCGGTGTACACTGAAGCTTTCTTT. Protein product: CASSMGLSVYTEAFF.

This sequence joins TRBV18 and TRBJ2-5; D possibly corresponds to TRBD2 (6 bases). The CDR3 has 15 residues. Trimming took 0 bases from V and 3 from J, leaving 11 bases between them. CDR1 is KGHSH, CDR2 LQKENI, per germline. CDR3 sequence: CASSPPTGLKETQYF. CDR3 nucleotides: TGTGCCAGCTCACCACCGACGGGACTCAAAGAGACCCAGTACTTC.

The V gene is TRBV6-5, the J gene TRBJ1-1; the match to TRBD1 covers 8 bases. Germline V gene lookup returns CDR1 MNHEY and CDR2 SVGAGI. CDR3 size: 15 residues. Germline trimming cut 2 bases from V and 5 bases from J; bases unmatched to any gene: 7. This CDR3 is CASSYHGQGGTEAFF. For the CDR3, the DNA is TGTGCCAGCAGTTACCACGGACAGGGAGGAACTGAAGCTTTCTTT.

In nucleotides, the CDR3 is TGTGCCTGGATTCTGGGAGGGGAGACCCAGTACTTC. Protein: CAWILGGETQYF. The chain recombines TRBV30 with TRBJ2-5; 7 bases agree with TRBD2. The length of the CDR3 is 12 residues. The V and J ends lost 4 bases and 5 bases, in that order; junction bases with no gene match: 4. CDR1 and CDR2 from the germline V gene are GTSNPN and SVGIG (reference sequence).

This clonotype was found a few times. The chain recombines TRBV30 with TRBJ2-7; a possible D gene is TRBD1 (6 bases). The germline V gene has CDR1 GTSNPN and CDR2 SVGIG (reference sequence). Trimming pared 3 bases from V and 2 bases from J, leaving 11 bases between. This CDR3 is 13 amino acids long. CDR3 region: CAWRAGAAYEQYF. The DNA of the CDR3 is TGTGCCTGGAGAGCAGGGGCCGCCTACGAGCAGTACTTC.

This clonotype was found a few times. This rearrangement joins TRBV6-1 to TRBJ2-1, with 10 bases that match TRBD1. V was clipped by 7 bases and J by 3 bases; unmatched bases: 6. The CDR3 runs to 15 residues. Germline CDR1 reads MNHNS; CDR2 reads SASEGT. The CDR3 loop reads CASTRTGGVYNEQFF. CDR3 DNA sequence: TGTGCCAGCACCCGGACAGGGGGGGTCTACAATGAGCAGTTCTTC.

The chain has TRBV6-6 and TRBJ2-2, with a tentative D call TRBD1 (5 bases). Germline assignment: CDR1 MNHNY and CDR2 SVGAGI (reference sequence). V shed 10 bases and J shed 2 bases, with 14 bases lying between them. This CDR3 is built from 14 residues. This CDR3 is CAIRLGQNTGELFF. The CDR3 DNA sequence: TGTGCCATAAGGCTGGGGCAAAACACCGGGGAGCTGTTTTTT.